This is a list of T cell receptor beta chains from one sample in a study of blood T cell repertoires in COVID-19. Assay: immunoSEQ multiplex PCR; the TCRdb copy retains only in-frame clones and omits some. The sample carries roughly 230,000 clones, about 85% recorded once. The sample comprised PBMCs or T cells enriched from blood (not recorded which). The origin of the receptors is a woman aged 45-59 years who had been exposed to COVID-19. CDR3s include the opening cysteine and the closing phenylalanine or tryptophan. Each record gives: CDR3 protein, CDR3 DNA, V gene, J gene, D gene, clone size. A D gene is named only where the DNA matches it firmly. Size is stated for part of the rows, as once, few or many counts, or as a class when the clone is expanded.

CASSLAGTHSTDTQYF,TGCGCCAGCAGCTTGGCTGGCACCCATTCCACAGATACGCAGTATTTT,TRBV5-1,TRBJ2-3,NA,NA
CANELGTANEKLFF,TGTGCCAACGAACTCGGGACAGCGAATGAAAAACTGTTTTTT,TRBV14,TRBJ1-4,TRBD1,NA
CASSPTIGTLVYGYTF,TGTGCCAGCTCACCAACGATCGGGACACTAGTCTATGGCTACACCTTC,TRBV18,TRBJ1-2,NA,NA
CASSLEGCRAQTVWPPLYEQYF,TGTGCCAGCAGCTTAGAGGGCTGCAGGGCTCAAACCGTTTGGCCCCCCCTTTACGAGCAGTACTTC,TRBV7-6,TRBJ2-7,NA,NA
CASTGDSNLDTQYF,TGTGCCAGTACCGGGGACAGCAACTTAGATACGCAGTATTTT,TRBV19,TRBJ2-3,TRBD1,NA
CASITEGGVNYGYTF,TGTGCCAGCATCACTGAGGGGGGGGTCAACTATGGCTACACCTTC,TRBV2,TRBJ1-2,NA,few
CASSSRRGAPTNEQFF,TGTGCCAGCAGCTCCCGGCGTGGAGCCCCGACCAATGAGCAGTTCTTC,TRBV7-2,TRBJ2-1,NA,NA
CASSVSLVGDTQYF,TGTGCCAGCAGCGTCAGTCTAGTGGGAGATACGCAGTATTTT,TRBV9,TRBJ2-3,NA,NA
CAFAISGQGQKLFF,TGTGCCTTCGCGATTTCCGGACAGGGCCAAAAACTGTTTTTT,TRBV30,TRBJ1-4,TRBD1,NA
CASSFRRQSGF,TGTGCCAGCAGTTTTAGGAGGCAGAGCGGCTTC,TRBV27,TRBJ2-7,NA,NA
CASSFLGGPRDTQYF,TGTGCCAGCAGCTTCCTGGGGGGGCCTCGGGATACGCAGTATTTT,TRBV5-6,TRBJ2-3,NA,NA
CATSDPRPRGSHNEQFF,TGTGCCACCAGTGATCCCCGCCCCCGGGGTTCGCACAATGAGCAGTTCTTC,TRBV24-1,TRBJ2-1,NA,few
CAISESRGDNSPLHF,TGTGCCATCAGTGAGTCGCGGGGAGACAATTCACCCCTCCACTTT,TRBV10-3,TRBJ1-6,NA,NA
CASSSGQGSPLGPQHF,TGTGCCAGCAGCTCGGGACAGGGCTCCCCCCTGGGCCCCCAGCATTTT,TRBV11-2,TRBJ1-5,TRBD1,NA
CATTGGTDTQYF,TGTGCCACTACCGGGGGCACAGATACGCAGTATTTT,TRBV7-9,TRBJ2-3,NA,NA
CASSPGRGQGGNTIYF,TGTGCCAGTAGTCCCGGGAGGGGACAGGGGGGAAACACCATATATTTT,TRBV19,TRBJ1-3,TRBD1,NA
CASSLYGRGWSGNTIYF,TGTGCCAGCAGCTTGTACGGCAGGGGTTGGTCTGGAAACACCATATATTTT,TRBV5-6,TRBJ1-3,NA,NA
CASSLTASNQPQHF,TGTGCCAGCAGCTTAACTGCAAGCAATCAGCCCCAGCATTTT,TRBV7-2,TRBJ1-5,NA,NA
CAISESDRSEVAFF,TGTGCCATCAGTGAGTCGGACAGGTCAGAGGTAGCTTTCTTT,TRBV10-3,TRBJ1-1,TRBD1,few
CASSLPGYQETQYF,TGTGCCAGCAGCTTGCCAGGGTACCAAGAGACCCAGTACTTC,TRBV7-9,TRBJ2-5,NA,NA
CASSRRPGGDTEAFF,TGTGCCAGCAGCCGAAGACCCGGAGGGGACACTGAAGCTTTCTTT,TRBV27,TRBJ1-1,NA,NA
CASSLVKGANVLTF,TGCGCCAGCAGCTTGGTTAAAGGGGCCAACGTCCTGACTTTC,TRBV5-1,TRBJ2-6,NA,NA
CATSDQQGGSTDTQYF,TGTGCCACCAGTGATCAACAGGGGGGTAGCACAGATACGCAGTATTTT,TRBV24-1,TRBJ2-3,TRBD1,NA
CASSPGQITDTQYF,TGTGCCAGCAGCCCGGGACAGATCACAGATACGCAGTATTTT,TRBV7-9,TRBJ2-3,TRBD1,NA
CSAGYGYTF,TGCAGTGCCGGCTATGGCTACACCTTC,TRBV20-1,TRBJ1-2,NA,NA
CASTGVPSEKLFF,TGTGCCAGCACGGGGGTCCCTAGTGAAAAACTGTTTTTT,TRBV18,TRBJ1-4,NA,few
CASSLALAGGPYEQFF,TGTGCCAGCAGCTTAGCCCTAGCGGGGGGGCCATATGAGCAGTTCTTC,TRBV7-2,TRBJ2-1,TRBD2,NA